Listed here are 25 T cell receptor beta chains from one sample, sequenced in a study of a mutant IDH1 vaccine in newly diagnosed glioma. These TCRs' antigens remain unknown. Time point in this sample: week 47, end of study. Each dose delivered 300 ug of mutant IDH1 20-mer peptide subcutaneously with imiquimod. Repertoires were generated with immunoSEQ multiplex PCR, while TCRdb's copy carries only in-frame clones and drops some. The repertoire holds tens of thousands of clones, roughly four fifths seen once, with around 5% in the top ten. Sequences were derived from PBMCs, sampled from a glioma patient whose treatment included an IDH1 peptide vaccine. These receptors all come from a man in his forties or fifties with glioma.

The gene calls are TRBV19 and TRBJ2-1; 12 bases are a match to TRBD2. Unmatched junction bases numbered 13, after V lost 5 bases and J lost 5 bases. Germline CDR1 LNHDA, CDR2 SQIVND (reference sequence). The CDR3 is 18 residues long. CDR3 coding DNA: TGTGCCAGTAGTCCCTCGAGACTAGCGGGGGAGATGGACAATGAGCAGTTCTTC. Translated, it gives CASSPSRLAGEMDNEQFF.

This clone was seen a handful of times. This chain connects TRBV19 to TRBJ2-2, with D possibly matching TRBD1 (6 bases). The V gene's germline CDR1 is LNHDA and CDR2 SQIVND (reference sequence). Trimming shortened V by 8 bases and J by 9 bases, and 13 bases separated the two germline ends. The CDR3 totals 12 residues. The chain's CDR3 is CASREQGRELFF. CDR3 sequence (DNA): TGTGCCAGTCGGGAACAGGGCCGGGAGCTGTTTTTT.

V gene TRBV27 combines with J gene TRBJ1-3; D gene ambiguous. The CDR3 is made up of 14 amino acids. Germline-derived CDR1 and CDR2 are MNHEY and SMNVEV (reference sequence). V was clipped by 6 bases and J by 0 bases, with 9 bases between them. The chain's CDR3 is CASSPVHSGNTIYF. In nucleotides, the CDR3 is TGTGCCAGCAGCCCAGTACACTCTGGAAACACCATATATTTT.

As for this clone: Since no conserved phenylalanine or tryptophan closes the CDR3, a read error is the likely cause. The DNA is omitted, as the CDR3 cannot be located on it reliably, and the CDR3 follows TCRdb's listing. V gene TRBV5-5 combines with J gene TRBJ1-1. CDR1 is SGHKS, CDR2 YYEKEE, per germline (reference sequence). The CDR3 length is 12 residues, termini included. CDR3 amino acids: CASSPRPSGGLG.

The chain joins TRBV10-3 to TRBJ2-5, with 7 nucleotides matching TRBD2. The J call is in doubt because the DNA end fits TRBJ2-7 better. There are 15 residues in the CDR3. CDR1 ENHRY and CDR2 SYGVKD come from the germline V gene. The CDR3 region has the DNA TGTGCCATCAGTGAGGTGGCTAGCGGTCTGGGCGAGCAGTACTTC. Translating it yields CAISEVASGLGEQYF.

The V and J genes are TRBV28 and TRBJ2-5; D is possibly TRBD1 (6 bases). Trimming shortened V by 5 bases and J by 0 bases, and 10 bases separated the two germline ends. The CDR3 totals 14 residues. Germline CDR1 MDHEN, CDR2 SYDVKM. This CDR3 is CASSPQGYQETQYF. CDR3 DNA: TGTGCCAGCAGTCCTCAGGGGTACCAAGAGACCCAGTACTTC.

The rearrangement links TRBV5-6 to TRBJ1-1, with D tentatively TRBD1 (6 bases). V was clipped by 0 bases and J by 2 bases, with 11 bases between them. Germline-derived CDR1 and CDR2 are SGHDT and YYEEEE. The CDR3 is 15 amino acids. The CDR3 coding sequence is TGTGCCAGCAGCTTGGGACCCAGGGGCAACACTGAAGCTTTCTTT. It yields the protein CASSLGPRGNTEAFF.

The table lists this clone with a few counts. The gene calls are TRBV30 and TRBJ1-1, with D perhaps matching TRBD1 (5 bases). Per germline, CDR1 GTSNPN and CDR2 SVGIG (reference sequence). The CDR3 has 13 residues. Trimming removed 3 bases at V and 5 bases at J, with 13 bases between. CDR3 region: CAWRGPGGTEAFF. The CDR3 coding sequence is TGTGCCTGGAGGGGCCCTGGGGGTACTGAAGCTTTCTTT.

Turning to this clone: One end of the junction does not line up with germline, which may come from a read error. The chain links TRBV11-2 to TRBJ2-7; TRBD1 aligns across 8 bases. Germline CDR1 and CDR2: SGHAT and FQNNGV. This CDR3 region has 13 residues. CDR3 loop: CASSLNPRDRSHF. CDR3 DNA sequence: TGTGCCAGCAGCTTAAACCCACGGGACAGGTCGCACTTC.

V and J are TRBV10-3 and TRBJ2-6; 7 positions agree with TRBD1. Germline V gives CDR1 ENHRY, CDR2 SYGVKD. The length of the CDR3 is 17 residues. Unmatched junction bases numbered 8, after V lost 6 bases and J lost 0 bases. The CDR3 DNA is TGTGCCATCAGCCAGGGACAGACCCGCTCTGGGGCCAACGTCCTGACTTTC. It encodes CAISQGQTRSGANVLTF.

The chain joins TRBV19 to TRBJ1-1; D not certain. CDR3 size: 13 residues. The germline CDR1 and CDR2 sequences are LNHDA and SQIVND (reference sequence). Trimming shortened V by 6 bases and J by 4 bases, and 12 bases separated the two germline ends. The CDR3 nucleotides read TGTGCCAGTAGAGGGAGGGAAGGCACTGAAGCTTTCTTT. Amino acid sequence: CASRGREGTEAFF.

This clone was seen a handful of times. The CDR3 loop is CATSRDRNSANTGELFF. The CDR3 DNA reads as TGTGCCACCAGCAGAGATCGGAATAGCGCAAACACCGGGGAGCTGTTTTTT. The chain is built from TRBV15 and TRBJ2-2, with D perhaps TRBD2 (5 bases). The V gene lost 0 bases and the J gene lost 2 bases, with 13 bases spanning the gap. CDR1 and CDR2 from the germline V gene are LNHNV and YYDKDF (reference sequence). CDR3 length: 17 amino acids.

This clone appeared a few times. This chain links TRBV7-2 with TRBJ1-1; 10 nucleotides match TRBD1. The V gene end was trimmed by 1 base and the J gene end by 3 bases; junction bases not matched to a gene: 8. The CDR3 is 17 residues long. The germline V gene has CDR1 SGHTA and CDR2 FQGNSA. CDR3 region: CASSLGHRDRGHTEAFF. CDR3 DNA sequence: TGTGCCAGCAGCTTAGGGCACCGGGACAGGGGACACACTGAAGCTTTCTTT.

J is TRBJ2-7 and V is TRBV19; D is perhaps TRBD1 (6 bases). The CDR3 runs 15 residues. The germline V gene has CDR1 LNHDA and CDR2 SQIVND (reference sequence). Trimming removed 5 bases from V and 6 bases from J, with 20 bases in between. The DNA for the CDR3 is TGTGCCAGTAGTCCTACAGGGTCGACCACCGGCGAGCAGTACTTC. Amino acid sequence: CASSPTGSTTGEQYF.

This clone was detected only a few times. J is TRBJ2-5 and V is TRBV11-2; D is perhaps TRBD1 (6 bases). CDR1 is SGHAT and CDR2 is FQNNGV in the germline V gene. The V gene lost 7 bases and the J gene lost 5 bases, with 20 bases spanning the gap. This CDR3 contains 15 residues. The CDR3 coding sequence is TGTGCCAGCACTAAACAGACAGGCCGAAGGGAGACCCAGTACTTC. Protein: CASTKQTGRRETQYF.

The chain links TRBV7-6 to TRBJ1-3, with D possibly matching TRBD1 (5 bases). The germline V gene encodes CDR1 SGHVS and CDR2 FNYEAQ. This CDR3 comprises 15 residues. Deletions cut 5 bases from V and 0 bases from J, with 11 bases between. This CDR3 is CASSPGRFSGNTIYF. CDR3 in DNA: TGTGCCAGCAGCCCGGGACGGTTCTCTGGAAACACCATATATTTT.

The J gene is TRBJ2-1, the V gene TRBV2; D is unresolved. Germline CDR1 and CDR2: SNHLY and FYNNEI. The V and J ends lost 2 bases and 9 bases respectively, with 11 bases between them. The length of the CDR3 is 13 residues. CDR3 protein: CASSENLGPEQFF. The CDR3 coding sequence is TGTGCCAGCAGTGAAAACCTAGGCCCTGAGCAGTTCTTC.

The genes are TRBV28 and TRBJ2-7, with TRBD2 matching over 10 bases. This CDR3 is 17 amino acids long. The junction had 7 bases not matched to a gene; V was cut back by 0 bases and J by 2 bases. Germline lookup yields CDR1 MDHEN and CDR2 SYDVKM. This chain's CDR3 is CASSLWASGSRTYEQYF. The CDR3 bases are TGTGCCAGCAGTTTATGGGCTAGCGGGAGCCGAACCTACGAGCAGTACTTC. The entire variable domain, with the rest obtained from reference TRBV28 and TRBJ2-7, is as follows: DVKVTQSSRYLVKRTGEKVFLECVQDMDHENMFWYRQDPGLGLRLIYFSYDVKMKEKGDIPEGYSVSREKKERFSLILESASTNQTSMYLCASSLWASGSRTYEQYFGPGTRLTVT.

This clone was seen a single time. The chain has TRBV30 and TRBJ2-3; a possible D gene is TRBD2 (6 bases). Trimming cost V 0 bases and J 6 bases, with 10 bases left between them. The germline gives CDR1 GTSNPN, CDR2 SVGIG (reference sequence). This CDR3 region has 13 residues. The CDR3 sequence is CAWSVVGGDTQYF. For the CDR3, the DNA is TGTGCCTGGAGTGTGGTCGGGGGTGATACGCAGTATTTT.

The V gene is TRBV11-1, the J gene TRBJ2-3; 8 bases line up with TRBD2. CDR1 and CDR2 (germline): SGHAT, FQDESV (reference sequence). The CDR3 runs 12 residues. Trimming took 6 bases from V and 10 from J; bases not matched to a gene: 6. The CDR3 DNA reads TGTGCCAGCAGGCCCAAGACTAGCGCGCAGTATTTT. It encodes CASRPKTSAQYF.

This sequence joins TRBV7-9 and TRBJ1-2; 11 bases are shared with TRBD1. The CDR3 runs 13 residues. V shed 5 bases, J shed 7 bases, and the junction held 3 bases outside the gene matches. Germline lookup yields CDR1 SEHNR and CDR2 FQNEAQ (reference sequence). CDR3 nucleotide sequence: TGTGCCAGCAGCACCGGGACAGGGGGTGGCTACACCTTC. Translation: CASSTGTGGGYTF. The variable domain in full, with the rest retrieved from reference TRBV7-9 and TRBJ1-2, is DTGVSQNPRHKITKRGQNVTFRCDPISEHNRLYWYRQTLGQGPEFLTYFQNEAQLEKSRLLSDRFSAERPKGSFSTLEIQRTEQGDSAMYLCASSTGTGGGYTFGSGTRLTVV.

V is TRBV2 and J is TRBJ2-1, with 13 bases aligning to TRBD2. Germline values: CDR1 SNHLY, CDR2 FYNNEI. V gave up 5 bases and J gave up 5 bases; unmatched junction bases: 6. This CDR3 region has 16 residues. CDR3 residues: CASSKRTSGRDNEQFF. CDR3 nucleotides: TGTGCCAGCAGTAAGCGGACTAGCGGGAGAGACAATGAGCAGTTCTTC.

This rearrangement joins TRBV18 to TRBJ1-1; D is unresolved. Germline loops: CDR1 KGHSH, CDR2 LQKENI. The V end lost 3 bases, the J end lost 5 bases, and 16 bases lay between the germline ends. The CDR3 runs 15 residues. CDR3 coding DNA: TGTGCCAGCTCACCCATCGGAGGGAACCCGACTGAAGCTTTCTTT. It specifies CASSPIGGNPTEAFF.

This chain joins TRBV7-8 and TRBJ2-7; TRBD1 or TRBD2 may be the D gene (5 bases each). Germline CDR1 reads SGHVS; CDR2 reads FQNEAQ. The CDR3 length is 13 residues. Trimming pared 8 bases from V and 3 bases from J, leaving 14 bases between. CDR3 nucleotides: TGTGCCAGCGTGCCAGGGACCTTCTACGAGCAGTACTTC. Amino acid sequence: CASVPGTFYEQYF.

This chain uses TRBV6-1 with TRBJ1-1; D gene uncertain. Germline V gene data show CDR1 as MNHNS and CDR2 as SASEGT. V dropped 3 bases and J dropped 5 bases, with 16 bases sitting between them. The CDR3 is 15 residues long. CDR3 DNA sequence: TGTGCCAGCAGTGATCTTACAAGGATCAGAACTGAAGCTTTCTTT. It codes for CASSDLTRIRTEAFF.